The TCR beta chain under discussion was sequenced for a study of blood T cell repertoires in COVID-19. Across the whole study: Nucleic acid was either cDNA or gDNA, and it came from T cells, B-cell-depleted T cells, or PBMCs.

Germline V CDR1 and CDR2: MNHEY, SVGAGI. J lost 9 bases, V lost 3 bases, and 8 bases had no gene match. The CDR3 covers 14 residues. In the source study's methods: How many nucleated cells were present was estimated from reference gene primer amplification. Clones were read by immunoSEQ multiplex PCR, and TCRdb kept only the in-frame ones, dropping some. V and J calls and clone size are given by that table; D and trimming were obtained from the DNA. The repertoire holds 430,000 or so clones, 88% seen once, with approximately 2% in the top ten. Material for sequencing was PBMCs or T cells enriched from blood (not recorded which). The rearrangement links TRBV6-5 to TRBJ2-1; 7 bases line up with TRBD2. This TCR came from a woman aged 40 to 50 who had recovered from COVID-19. The CDR3 loop reads CASSYVAGVVEQFF. CDR3 sequence (DNA): TGTGCCAGCAGTTATGTGGCGGGAGTAGTTGAGCAGTTCTTC.